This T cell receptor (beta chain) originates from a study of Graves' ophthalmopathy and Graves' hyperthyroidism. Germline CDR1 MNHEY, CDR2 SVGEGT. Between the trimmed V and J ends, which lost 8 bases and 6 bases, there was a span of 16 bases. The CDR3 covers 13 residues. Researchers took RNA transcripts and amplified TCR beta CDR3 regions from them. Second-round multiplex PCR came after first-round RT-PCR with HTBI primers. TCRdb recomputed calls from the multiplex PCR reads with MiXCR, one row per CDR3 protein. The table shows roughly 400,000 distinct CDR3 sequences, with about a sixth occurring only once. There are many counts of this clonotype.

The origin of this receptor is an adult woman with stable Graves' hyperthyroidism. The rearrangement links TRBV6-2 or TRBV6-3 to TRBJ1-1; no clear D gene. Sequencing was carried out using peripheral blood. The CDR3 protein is CASSLVRGAEAFF. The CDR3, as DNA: TGTGCCAGCTCTTTGGTGCGAGGCGCTGAAGCTTTCTTT.